One T cell receptor beta chain is described in this entry. The sample is drawn from a study of blood T cell repertoires in COVID-19. As originally analysed: Amplification of reference gene primers was used by the study to estimate nucleated cell counts. Produced via immunoSEQ multiplex PCR; TCRdb's table is partial and in-frame only. The V and J calls and the clone size are those of that table, but D and trimming were determined from the DNA. The sample gives hundreds of thousands of clones, over 80% of which show up once; 0.2% to 0.3% is in the top ten. The TCR was taken from a woman in her late teens or twenties with acute or convalescent COVID-19. The sequencing input was peripheral blood.

The CDR3 here is CASYAEDYEQYF. For the CDR3, the DNA is TGTGCCAGCTACGCGGAAGACTACGAGCAGTACTTC. The V call is TRBV6-5, the J call TRBJ2-7; no firm D call. Trimming removed 8 bases at V and 3 bases at J, with 11 bases between. Per the germline V gene, CDR1 is MNHEY and CDR2 is SVGAGI. The CDR3 runs 12 residues.